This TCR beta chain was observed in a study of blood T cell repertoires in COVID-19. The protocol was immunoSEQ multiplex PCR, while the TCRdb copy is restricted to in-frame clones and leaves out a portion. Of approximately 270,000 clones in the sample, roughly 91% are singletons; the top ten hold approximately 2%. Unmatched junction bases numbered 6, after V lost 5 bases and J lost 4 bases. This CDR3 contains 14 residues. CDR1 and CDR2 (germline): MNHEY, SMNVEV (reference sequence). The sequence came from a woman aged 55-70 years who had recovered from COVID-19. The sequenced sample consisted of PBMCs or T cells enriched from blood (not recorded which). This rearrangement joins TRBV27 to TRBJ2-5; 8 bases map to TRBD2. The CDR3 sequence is CASSRAGVGETQYF. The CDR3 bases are TGTGCCAGCAGTCGAGCGGGAGTTGGAGAGACCCAGTACTTC.